The next 5 T cell receptor beta chains were all read from a single sample in a study of control samples from healthy donors and cancer patients. TCRdb's copy holds only in-frame clones and misses some; the assay was immunoSEQ multiplex PCR. The sample holds about 77,000 clones; almost 95% are singletons and the top ten take over 4.5%. The sample taken for sequencing was blood. These receptors came from a woman aged 60-75 years in good health.

This chain connects TRBV5-1 to TRBJ2-1, with 8 bases fitting TRBD2. Trimming removed 0 bases from V and 7 bases from J; junction bases left unmatched: 9. This CDR3 is 16 amino acids long. Germline CDR1 is SGHRS and CDR2 is YFSETQ. CDR3 in amino acids: CASSLAGRGGGNEQFF. DNA of the CDR3: TGCGCCAGCAGCTTGGCCGGGAGGGGTGGGGGAAATGAGCAGTTCTTC.

The chain combines TRBV19 with TRBJ1-5; no clear D. Looked up from germline, CDR1 is LNHDA and CDR2 is SQIVND (reference sequence). V dropped 4 bases and J dropped 0 bases, with 10 bases sitting between them. The CDR3 is 15 residues long. The DNA for the CDR3 is TGTGCCAGTAGTAAGGCAGTCTATAGCAATCAGCCCCAGCATTTT. Translation gives CASSKAVYSNQPQHF.

This clone has just one count. J is TRBJ2-7 and V is TRBV11-2, with 13 bases matching TRBD2. Germline CDR1 is SGHAT and CDR2 is FQNNGV. This CDR3 region has 15 residues. The V segment lost 5 bases and the J segment 6 bases; nucleotides outside the gene matches: 7. The DNA for the CDR3 is TGTGCCAGCAGCCTCCAACTAGCGGGAGGGATCGAGCAGTACTTC. Translated: CASSLQLAGGIEQYF.

The V gene is TRBV4-1, the J gene TRBJ1-5; D is unresolved. Trimming shortened V by 1 base and J by 0 bases, and 10 bases separated the two germline ends. Germline V gives CDR1 MGHRA, CDR2 YSYEKL. The CDR3 consists of 16 residues. The CDR3 DNA reads TGCGCCAGCAGCCAAGCAGGAGGCGGTAGCAATCAGCCCCAGCATTTT. Its protein product is CASSQAGGGSNQPQHF.

The chain carries TRBV11-3 and TRBJ2-1; 12 nucleotides align to TRBD2. The V gene end was trimmed by 2 bases and the J gene end by 10 bases; junction bases not matched to a gene: 9. The germline gives CDR1 SGHNT, CDR2 YENEEA. This CDR3 comprises 16 residues. CDR3: CASSLSLAGGPLEQFF. CDR3 sequence (DNA): TGTGCCAGCAGCTTAAGCCTAGCGGGAGGGCCATTGGAGCAGTTCTTC.